This T cell receptor (beta chain) was captured by sequencing in a study of molecular identifiers for immune sequencing clone quantification. General observations from the study: Single-cell amounts of spiked Jurkat TCR RNA were reportedly detectable among over 750,000 naive cells.

CDR1 and CDR2 from the germline V gene are PRHDT and FYEKMQ (reference sequence). This CDR3 contains 15 residues. In regard to this clonotype: Its antigen is not identified. This clone may be a read error of a much larger clone one base away.

MiXCR was run by TCRdb on the PCR reads, yielding one entry per CDR3 protein. Here the sample spans 65,000 or so distinct CDR3 sequences, roughly 20% being singletons. CD8+CD4-CCR7+CD45RA+ cells were sorted as naive CD8 T cells. The clonotype was recovered from a human donor in good health. Some libraries in this study had Jurkat cell RNA spiked in. This chain uses TRBV13 with TRBJ1-4; D remains ambiguous. Source material: naive CD8+ T cells from blood, with Jurkat cell RNA spiked in. Subset reported: FACS-sorted CD8+CD4-CCR7+CD45RA+ naive T cells. CDR3 sequence reads: CASSLMETTNEKPFF. CDR3 DNA: TGTGCCAGCAGCTTAATGGAGACAACTAATGAAAAACCGTTTTTT.